This entry concerns a single T cell receptor (beta chain). The antigen is unknown. TCRdb passed the 5' RACE reads through MiXCR, listing each CDR3 protein once. The repertoire holds about 440,000 distinct CDR3 sequences, with roughly 20% as singletons. The sample originates from a study of T-cell memory formation after mild COVID-19. Broader study findings: That cross-reactive memory joined was suggested by some responding clones appearing in pre-infection memory.

The germline gives CDR1 SGHRS, CDR2 YFSETQ. With V trimmed by 3 bases and J by 4 bases, 5 bases remained unmatched. This CDR3 comprises 15 residues. This chain connects TRBV5-1 to TRBJ2-2, with TRBD1 identical over 8 bases. The sequenced sample was PBMCs or a T cell subset sorted from them (not recorded which). The TCR sequence derives from an adult woman who had mild COVID-19 (a few samples of this study predate the infection). Cell type and time point are not known. This chain's CDR3 is CASSSETGVTGELFF. The CDR3 DNA reads TGCGCCAGCAGCTCGGAGACAGGGGTCACCGGGGAGCTGTTTTTT.